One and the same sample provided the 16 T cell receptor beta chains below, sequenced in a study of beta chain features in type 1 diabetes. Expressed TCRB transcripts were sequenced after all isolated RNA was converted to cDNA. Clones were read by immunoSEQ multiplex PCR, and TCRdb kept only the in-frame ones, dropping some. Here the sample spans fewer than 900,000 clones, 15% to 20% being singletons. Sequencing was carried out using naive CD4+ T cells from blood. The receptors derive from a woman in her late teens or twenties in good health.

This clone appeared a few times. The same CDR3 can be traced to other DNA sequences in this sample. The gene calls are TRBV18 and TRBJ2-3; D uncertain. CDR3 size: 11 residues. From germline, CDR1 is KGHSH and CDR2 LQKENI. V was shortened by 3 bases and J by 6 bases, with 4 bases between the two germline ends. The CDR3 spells CASSPGDTQYF. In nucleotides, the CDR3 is TGTGCCAGCTCACCTGGCGATACGCAGTATTTT.

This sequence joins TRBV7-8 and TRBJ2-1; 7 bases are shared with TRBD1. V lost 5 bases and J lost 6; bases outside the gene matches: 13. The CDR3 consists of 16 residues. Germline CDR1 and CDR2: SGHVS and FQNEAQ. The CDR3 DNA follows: TGTGCCAGCAGCGGCGCAGCCGGGACAGCCGGCAATGAGCAGTTCTTC. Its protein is CASSGAAGTAGNEQFF.

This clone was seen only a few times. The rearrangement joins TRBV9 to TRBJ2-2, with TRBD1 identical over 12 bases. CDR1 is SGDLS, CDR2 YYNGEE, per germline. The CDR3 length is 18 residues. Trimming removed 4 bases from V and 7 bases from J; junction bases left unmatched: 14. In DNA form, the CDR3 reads TGTGCCAGCAGCACCCGGGGTGGGGACAGGGGGCGCATCGGGGAGCTGTTTTTT. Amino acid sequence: CASSTRGGDRGRIGELFF.

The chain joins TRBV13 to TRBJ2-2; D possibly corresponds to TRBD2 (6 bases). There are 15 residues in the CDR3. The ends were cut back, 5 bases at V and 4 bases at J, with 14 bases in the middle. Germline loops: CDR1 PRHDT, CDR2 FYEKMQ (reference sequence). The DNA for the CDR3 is TGTGCCAGCAGCCAGCTGGGACTCTTCACCGGGGAGCTGTTTTTT. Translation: CASSQLGLFTGELFF.

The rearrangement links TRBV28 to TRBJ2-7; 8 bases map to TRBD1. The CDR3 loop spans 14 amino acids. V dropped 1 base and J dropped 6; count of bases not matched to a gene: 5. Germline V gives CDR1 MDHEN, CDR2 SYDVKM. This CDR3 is CASSLLQGVGEQYF. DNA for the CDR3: TGTGCCAGCAGTTTATTACAGGGGGTCGGCGAGCAGTACTTC.

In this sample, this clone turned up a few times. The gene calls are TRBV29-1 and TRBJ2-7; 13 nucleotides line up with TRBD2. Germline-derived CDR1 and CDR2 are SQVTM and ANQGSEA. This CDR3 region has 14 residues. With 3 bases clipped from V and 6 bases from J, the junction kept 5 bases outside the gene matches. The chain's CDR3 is CSVEALAGGAEQYF. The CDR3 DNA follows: TGCAGCGTTGAGGCACTAGCGGGAGGGGCCGAGCAGTACTTC.

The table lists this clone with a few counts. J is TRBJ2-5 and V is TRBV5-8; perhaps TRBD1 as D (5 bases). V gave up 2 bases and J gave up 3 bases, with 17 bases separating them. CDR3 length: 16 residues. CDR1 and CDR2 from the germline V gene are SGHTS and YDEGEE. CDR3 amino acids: CASSLTRGGLEETQYF. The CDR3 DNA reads TGTGCCAGCAGCTTAACAAGGGGCGGCTTAGAAGAGACCCAGTACTTC.

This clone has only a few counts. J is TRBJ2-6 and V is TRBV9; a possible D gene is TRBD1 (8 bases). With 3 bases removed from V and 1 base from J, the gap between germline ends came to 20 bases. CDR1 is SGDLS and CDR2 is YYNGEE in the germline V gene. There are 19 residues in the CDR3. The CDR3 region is CASSGAGQVLRSGANVLTF. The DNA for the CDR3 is TGTGCCAGCAGCGGAGCGGGACAGGTTCTTAGGTCTGGGGCCAACGTCCTGACTTTC.

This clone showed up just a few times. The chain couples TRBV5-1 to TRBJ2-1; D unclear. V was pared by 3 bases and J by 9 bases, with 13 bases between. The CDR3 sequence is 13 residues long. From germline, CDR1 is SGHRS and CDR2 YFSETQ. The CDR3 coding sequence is TGCGCCAGCAGCTCTGATTTGGCGGTTGAGCAGTTCTTC. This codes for CASSSDLAVEQFF.

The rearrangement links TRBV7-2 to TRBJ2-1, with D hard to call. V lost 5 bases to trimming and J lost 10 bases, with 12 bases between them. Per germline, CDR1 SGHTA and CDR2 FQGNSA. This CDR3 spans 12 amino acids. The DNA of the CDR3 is TGTGCCAGCAGCGCTAACAGCATAGAGCAGTTCTTC. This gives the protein CASSANSIEQFF.

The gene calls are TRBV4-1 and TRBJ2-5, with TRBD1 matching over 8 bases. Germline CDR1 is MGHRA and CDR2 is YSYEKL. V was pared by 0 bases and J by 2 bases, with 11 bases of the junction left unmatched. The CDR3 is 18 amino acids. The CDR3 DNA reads TGCGCCAGCAGCCAAGATAGCCTAATGGGGGACAGGCAAGAGACCCAGTACTTC. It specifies CASSQDSLMGDRQETQYF.

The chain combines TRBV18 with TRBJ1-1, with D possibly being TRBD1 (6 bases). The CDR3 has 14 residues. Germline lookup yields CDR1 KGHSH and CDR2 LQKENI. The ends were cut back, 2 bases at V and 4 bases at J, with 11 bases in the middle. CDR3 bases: TGTGCCAGCTCACCAGGGGGGCTGGTCACTGAAGCTTTCTTT. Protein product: CASSPGGLVTEAFF.

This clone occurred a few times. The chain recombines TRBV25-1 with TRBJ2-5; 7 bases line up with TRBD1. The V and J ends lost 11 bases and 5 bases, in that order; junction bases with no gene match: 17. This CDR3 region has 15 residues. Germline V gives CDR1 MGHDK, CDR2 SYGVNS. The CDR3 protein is CASARPGGLWETQYF. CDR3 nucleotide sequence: TGTGCCTCGGCGAGGCCAGGGGGTCTCTGGGAGACCCAGTACTTC.

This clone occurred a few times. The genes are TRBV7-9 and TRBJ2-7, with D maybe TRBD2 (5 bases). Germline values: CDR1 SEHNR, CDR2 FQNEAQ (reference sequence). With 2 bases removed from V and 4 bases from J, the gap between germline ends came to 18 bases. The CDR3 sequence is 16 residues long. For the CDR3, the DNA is TGTGCCAGCAGCTTATTCCTCTTAGGGAGTGGTTACGAGCAGTACTTC. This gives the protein CASSLFLLGSGYEQYF.

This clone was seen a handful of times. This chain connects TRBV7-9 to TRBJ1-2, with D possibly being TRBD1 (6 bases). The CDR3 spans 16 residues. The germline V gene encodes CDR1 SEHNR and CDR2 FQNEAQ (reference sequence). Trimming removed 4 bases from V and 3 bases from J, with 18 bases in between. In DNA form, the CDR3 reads TGTGCCAGCAGCTCACCACCGGGACAACCGGACTATGGCTACACCTTC. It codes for CASSSPPGQPDYGYTF.

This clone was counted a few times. The CDR3 DNA follows: TGTGCCAGCAGCCGCCAAGCCGGAGGAGCCCAGACCCAGTACTTC. Its translation is CASSRQAGGAQTQYF. This chain connects TRBV7-9 to TRBJ2-5, with TRBD2 as a possible D gene (5 bases). Deletions cut 5 bases from V and 6 bases from J, with 19 bases between. The CDR3 is made up of 15 amino acids. Germline values: CDR1 SEHNR, CDR2 FQNEAQ (reference sequence).